The clone carrying this T cell receptor (beta chain) was seen a handful of times. The antigen is undetermined. The data derive from a study of cytomegalovirus exposure and HLA in healthy donors. Study-level findings and limits: When presence/absence was analysed, sequencing depth was taken to be roughly uniform across donors.

The PCR contained 60 Vbeta and 13 Jbeta primers. As handled by the study authors: Later analysis identified tens of millions of unique TCR beta chains, about 11 million shared. Sequencing was performed with immunoSEQ multiplex PCR; in TCRdb, only in-frame clones are kept and a portion is missing. That table supplies the V and J calls and clone size; D and trimming were determined from the DNA. The sample holds about 120,000 clones; 75% are singletons and the top ten take about 2.8%. Germline V gene data show CDR1 as KGHSH and CDR2 as LQKENI. V was cut by 4 bases and J by 4 bases, with 14 bases left in between. The CDR3 has 15 amino acids.

The sample consisted of PBMCs. The source is a woman between 35 and 50 years old in good health and CMV-seropositive. The J gene is TRBJ1-3, the V gene TRBV18; weak D call: TRBD1 (5 bases). In DNA, the CDR3 is TGTGCCAGCTCACTGGACATCAAAGGGGGAAACACCATATATTTT. Translating it yields CASSLDIKGGNTIYF.